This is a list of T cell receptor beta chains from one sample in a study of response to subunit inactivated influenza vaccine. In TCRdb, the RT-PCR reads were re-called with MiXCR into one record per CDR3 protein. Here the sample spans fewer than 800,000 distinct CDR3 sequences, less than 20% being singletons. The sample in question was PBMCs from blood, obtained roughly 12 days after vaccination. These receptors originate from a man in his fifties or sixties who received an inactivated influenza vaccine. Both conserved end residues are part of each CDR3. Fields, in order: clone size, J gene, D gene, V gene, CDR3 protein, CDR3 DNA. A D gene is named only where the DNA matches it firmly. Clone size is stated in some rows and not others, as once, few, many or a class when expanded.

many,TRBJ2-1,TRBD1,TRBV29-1,CSVDLTGTGVYGEQFF,TGCAGCGTTGATCTTACCGGGACAGGGGTTTATGGTGAGCAGTTCTTC
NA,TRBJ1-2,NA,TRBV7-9,CASSPIFWGQGYTF,TGTGCCAGCAGCCCTATCTTCTGGGGCCAGGGCTACACCTTC
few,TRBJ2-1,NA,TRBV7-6,CASSLAGFNEQFF,TGTGCCAGCAGCTTGGCAGGGTTCAATGAGCAGTTCTTC
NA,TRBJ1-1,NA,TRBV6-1,CASSEQLDGGEAFF,TGTGCCAGCAGTGAACAACTGGATGGGGGTGAAGCTTTCTTT
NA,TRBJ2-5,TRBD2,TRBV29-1,CSVANTSGGSTLETQYF,TGCAGCGTTGCTAACACTAGCGGGGGTAGTACCTTGGAGACCCAGTACTTC
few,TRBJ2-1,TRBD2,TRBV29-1,CSGLLAGDNEQFF,TGCAGTGGGTTGTTAGCGGGAGACAATGAGCAGTTCTTC
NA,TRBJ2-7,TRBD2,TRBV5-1,CASSLVRLAGGPGEQYF,TGCGCCAGCAGCTTGGTCAGATTAGCGGGAGGTCCAGGGGAGCAGTACTTC
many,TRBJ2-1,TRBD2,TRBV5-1,CASSLVSGSYNEQFF,TGCGCCAGCAGCTTGGTTAGCGGGAGTTACAATGAGCAGTTCTTC
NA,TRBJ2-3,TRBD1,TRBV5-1,CASSPGTGDNTQYF,TGCGCCAGCAGCCCCGGGACAGGGGACAATACGCAGTATTTT
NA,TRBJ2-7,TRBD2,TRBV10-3,CAISAAAGGSYEQYF,TGTGCCATCAGTGCCGCGGCGGGGGGAAGCTACGAGCAGTACTTC
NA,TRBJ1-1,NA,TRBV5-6,CASSRITGSVGNTEAFF,TGTGCCAGCAGCAGGATAACAGGGTCTGTTGGAAACACTGAAGCTTTCTTT
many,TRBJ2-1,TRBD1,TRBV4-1,CASSPLGQGANNEQFF,TGCGCCAGCAGCCCACTGGGACAGGGGGCGAACAATGAGCAGTTCTTC
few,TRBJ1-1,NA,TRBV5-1,CASSWQGEVNTEAFF,TGCGCCAGCAGTTGGCAGGGTGAGGTGAACACTGAAGCTTTCTTT
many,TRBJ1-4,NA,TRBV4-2,CASSAPNLAENEKLFF,TGTGCCAGCAGCGCCCCGAACTTGGCAGAAAATGAAAAACTGTTTTTT
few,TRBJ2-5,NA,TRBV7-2,CASSFTGTQETQYF,TGTGCCAGCAGCTTCACCGGGACACAAGAGACCCAGTACTTC
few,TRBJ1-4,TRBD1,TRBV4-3,CASSQDFGRQGPATNEKLFF,TGCGCCAGCAGCCAAGATTTCGGGCGACAGGGCCCTGCAACTAATGAAAAACTGTTTTTT
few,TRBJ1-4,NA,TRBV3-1,CASSFGQSNEKLFF,TGTGCCAGCAGCTTTGGACAGTCTAATGAAAAACTGTTTTTT
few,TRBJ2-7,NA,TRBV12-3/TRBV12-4,CASSLALWSYEQYF,TGTGCCAGCAGTTTAGCGCTTTGGTCCTACGAGCAGTACTTC
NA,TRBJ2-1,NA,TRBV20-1,CSGYRRDSLHNEQFF,TGCAGTGGTTATCGGCGGGACAGCCTACACAATGAGCAGTTCTTC
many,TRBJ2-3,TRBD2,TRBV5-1,CASSLGLAGAADTQYF,TGCGCCAGCAGCTTGGGACTAGCGGGAGCGGCAGATACGCAGTATTTT
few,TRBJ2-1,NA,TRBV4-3,CASSQDFDNEQFF,TGCGCCAGCAGCCAAGATTTCGACAATGAGCAGTTCTTC
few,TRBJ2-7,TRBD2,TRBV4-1,CASSQRFSGGLYVEQYF,TGCGCCAGCAGCCAGAGATTTAGCGGGGGCCTCTACGTGGAGCAGTACTTC
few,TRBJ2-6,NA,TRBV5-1,CASSQLYRSGANVLTF,TGCGCCAGCAGCCAGCTCTACCGCTCTGGGGCCAACGTCCTGACTTTC
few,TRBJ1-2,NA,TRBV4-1,CASSQGRNGYTF,TGCGCCAGCAGCCAGGGACGAAATGGCTACACCTTC
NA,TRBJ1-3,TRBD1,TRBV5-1,CASSDVPIYRGGNTIYF,TGCGCCAGCAGCGACGTTCCTATCTACAGGGGTGGAAACACCATATATTTT
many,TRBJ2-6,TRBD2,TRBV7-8,CASSLVGGVAGANVLTF,TGTGCCAGCAGCTTAGTGGGGGGGGTCGCTGGGGCCAACGTCCTGACTTTC
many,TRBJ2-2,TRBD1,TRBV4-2,CASSRDRGTGELFF,TGTGCCAGCAGCCGGGACAGGGGGACCGGGGAGCTGTTTTTT
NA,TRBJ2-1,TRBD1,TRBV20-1,CSARAHRGQGTIEQFF,TGCAGTGCTAGGGCCCACCGGGGACAGGGAACGATTGAGCAGTTCTTC
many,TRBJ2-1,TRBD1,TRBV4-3,CASKPRTGEPNEQFF,TGCGCCAGCAAACCGCGGACAGGGGAACCCAATGAGCAGTTCTTC
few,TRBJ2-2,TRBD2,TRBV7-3,CASRWGGGKTGELFF,TGTGCCAGCAGATGGGGCGGGGGAAAGACCGGGGAGCTGTTTTTT
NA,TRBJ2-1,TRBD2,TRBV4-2,CASSQPSGVYNEQFF,TGTGCCAGCAGCCAACCTAGCGGGGTATACAATGAGCAGTTCTTC
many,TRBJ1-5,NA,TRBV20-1,CSASGGRGQPQHF,TGCAGTGCTAGTGGGGGGCGGGGGCAGCCCCAGCATTTT
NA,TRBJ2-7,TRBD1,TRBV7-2,CASTPRTGDLYEQYF,TGTGCCAGCACCCCGCGGACAGGCGACCTCTACGAGCAGTACTTC
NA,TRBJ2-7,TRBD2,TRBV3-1,CASSPRTSGRTYEQYF,TGTGCCAGCAGCCCCCGGACTAGCGGGAGGACCTACGAGCAGTACTTC
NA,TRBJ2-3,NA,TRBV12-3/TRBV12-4,CASRPGGGAGRGTQYF,TGTGCCAGCAGGCCCGGTGGGGGGGCAGGGAGGGGTACGCAGTATTTT
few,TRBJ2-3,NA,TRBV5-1,CASSLVGNTSTDTQYF,TGCGCCAGCAGCTTGGTGGGAAATACTAGCACAGATACGCAGTATTTT
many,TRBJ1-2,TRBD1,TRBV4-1,CASSPQGQRSYGYTF,TGCGCCAGCAGCCCACAGGGACAGCGAAGTTATGGCTACACCTTC
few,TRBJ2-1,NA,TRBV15,CATSRGGGGSNEQFF,TGTGCCACCAGCAGAGGGGGCGGGGGCTCCAATGAGCAGTTCTTC
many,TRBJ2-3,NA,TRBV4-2,CASSNTEGEGDAQYF,TGTGCCAGCAGCAACACTGAGGGTGAAGGGGACGCGCAGTATTTT
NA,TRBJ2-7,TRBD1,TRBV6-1,CVSSRTPPPGGLGYEQYF,TGTGTCAGCAGTCGTACACCCCCACCAGGGGGCCTTGGCTACGAGCAGTACTTC
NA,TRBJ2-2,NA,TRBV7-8,CASSLIVARANTGELFF,TGTGCCAGCAGCTTAATCGTCGCCCGAGCGAACACCGGGGAGCTGTTTTTT
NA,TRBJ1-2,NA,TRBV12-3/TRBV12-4,CASSLYRVLDYGYTF,TGTGCCAGCAGTTTATACCGAGTCTTGGACTATGGCTACACCTTC
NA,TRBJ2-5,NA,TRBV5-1,CASSLAGAQGSETQYF,TGCGCCAGCAGCTTGGCCGGGGCGCAGGGATCTGAGACCCAGTACTTC
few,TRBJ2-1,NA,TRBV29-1,CSVEDSISSYNEQFF,TGCAGCGTTGAAGATTCGATCAGCTCCTACAATGAGCAGTTCTTC
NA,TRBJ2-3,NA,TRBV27,CASSLIGGGGITDTQYF,TGTGCCAGCAGTTTAATAGGGGGCGGGGGAATCACAGATACGCAGTATTTT
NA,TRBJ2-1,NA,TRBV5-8,CASSFGGQNEQFF,TGTGCCAGCAGCTTCGGGGGGCAGAATGAGCAGTTCTTC
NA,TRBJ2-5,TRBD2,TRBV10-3,CAISTGLAGGSETQYF,TGTGCCATCAGTACGGGACTAGCGGGGGGGTCGGAGACCCAGTACTTC
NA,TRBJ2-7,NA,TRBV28,CASTLAGLTYEQYF,TGTGCCAGCACCCTGGCAGGATTAACCTACGAGCAGTACTTC
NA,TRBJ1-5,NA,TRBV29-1,CSVGHRENQPQHF,TGCAGCGTTGGCCACAGGGAAAATCAGCCCCAGCATTTT
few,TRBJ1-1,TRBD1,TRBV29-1,CSVEAQGVGYEAFF,TGCAGCGTCGAGGCACAGGGGGTTGGCTATGAAGCTTTCTTT
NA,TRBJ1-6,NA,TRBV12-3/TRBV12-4,CASRISGARNSPLHF,TGTGCCAGCAGGATTTCAGGTGCTAGGAATTCACCCCTCCACTTT
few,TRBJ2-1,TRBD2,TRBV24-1,CATSDLRPTSGGRHEQFF,TGTGCCACCAGTGATTTGCGACCAACTAGCGGGGGGAGGCATGAGCAGTTCTTC
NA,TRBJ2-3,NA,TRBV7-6,CASSLVGAQTDTQYF,TGTGCCAGCAGCTTAGTAGGGGCCCAAACAGATACGCAGTATTTT
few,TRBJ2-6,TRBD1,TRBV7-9,CASSLVQGAIGANVLTF,TGTGCCAGCAGCTTAGTGCAGGGGGCTATTGGGGCCAACGTCCTGACTTTC
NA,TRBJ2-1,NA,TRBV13,CTFSLGQRGTGFGNEQFF,TGTACCTTCAGTTTAGGTCAACGCGGGACCGGCTTCGGCAATGAGCAGTTCTTC
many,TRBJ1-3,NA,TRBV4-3,CASSQGGTGNTIYF,TGCGCCAGCAGCCAAGGGGGGACTGGAAACACCATATATTTT
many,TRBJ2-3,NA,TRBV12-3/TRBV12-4,CASSFRDTQYF,TGTGCCAGCAGCTTCAGAGATACGCAGTATTTT
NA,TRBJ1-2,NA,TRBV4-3,CASSPLPRDGYTF,TGCGCCAGCAGTCCCTTGCCCAGGGATGGCTACACCTTC